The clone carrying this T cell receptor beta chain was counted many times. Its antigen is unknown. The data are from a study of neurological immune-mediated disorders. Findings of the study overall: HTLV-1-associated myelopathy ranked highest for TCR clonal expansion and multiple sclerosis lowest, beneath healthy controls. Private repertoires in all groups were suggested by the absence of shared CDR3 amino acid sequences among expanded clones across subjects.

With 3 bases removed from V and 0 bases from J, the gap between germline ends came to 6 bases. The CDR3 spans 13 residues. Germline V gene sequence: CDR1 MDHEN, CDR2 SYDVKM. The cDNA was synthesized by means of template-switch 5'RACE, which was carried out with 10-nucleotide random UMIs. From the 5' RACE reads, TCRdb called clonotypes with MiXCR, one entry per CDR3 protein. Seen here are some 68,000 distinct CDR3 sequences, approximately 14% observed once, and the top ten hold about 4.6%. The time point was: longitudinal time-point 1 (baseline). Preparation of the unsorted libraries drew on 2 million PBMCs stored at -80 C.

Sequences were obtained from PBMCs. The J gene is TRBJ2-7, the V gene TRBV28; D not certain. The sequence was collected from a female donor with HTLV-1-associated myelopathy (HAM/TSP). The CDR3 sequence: CASSFGSSYEQYF. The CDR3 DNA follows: TGTGCCAGCAGTTTTGGGTCCTCCTACGAGCAGTACTTC.